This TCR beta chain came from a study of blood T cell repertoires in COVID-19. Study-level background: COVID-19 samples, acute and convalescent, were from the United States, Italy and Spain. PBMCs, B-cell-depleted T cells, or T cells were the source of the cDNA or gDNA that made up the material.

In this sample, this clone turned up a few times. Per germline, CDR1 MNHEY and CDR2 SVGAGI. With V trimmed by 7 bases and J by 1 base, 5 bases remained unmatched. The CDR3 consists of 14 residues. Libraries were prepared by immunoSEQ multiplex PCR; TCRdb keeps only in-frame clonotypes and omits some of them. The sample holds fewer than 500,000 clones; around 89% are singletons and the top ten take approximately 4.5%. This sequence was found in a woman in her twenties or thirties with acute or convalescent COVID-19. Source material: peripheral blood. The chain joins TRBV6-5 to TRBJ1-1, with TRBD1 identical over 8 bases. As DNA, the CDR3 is TGTGCCAGCAAACTAGACAGGGGGAACACTGAAGCTTTCTTT. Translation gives CASKLDRGNTEAFF.